The 32 T cell receptor beta chains given below trace back to one sample, sequenced in a study of T cells after yellow fever vaccination. TCRdb passed the 5' RACE reads through MiXCR, listing each CDR3 protein once. The repertoire holds some 220,000 distinct CDR3 sequences, with roughly 3.3% as singletons. The starting material was CD4+ T cells sorted from PBMCs, obtained 10 days after the yellow fever booster vaccination. The origin of the receptors is a young man who received the YFV17D yellow fever vaccine.

This clonotype was observed at least ten times. This sequence joins TRBV12-3 or TRBV12-4 and TRBJ2-3; no firm D call. The CDR3 spans 13 residues. Trimming cost V 1 base and J 6 bases, with 8 bases left between them. The CDR3 reads CASSLVVPDTQYF. CDR3 bases: TGTGCCAGCAGTTTAGTAGTCCCCGATACGCAGTATTTT.

This clonotype was detected many times. The chain carries TRBV24-1 and TRBJ2-5, with D perhaps given as TRBD1 or TRBD2 (6 bases each). Trimming stripped 3 bases from V and 5 bases from J, with 15 bases between. Germline CDR1 reads KGHDR; CDR2 reads SFDVKD. CDR3 length: 15 residues. The CDR3 protein is CATSDPTGAEETQYF. The CDR3 DNA follows: TGTGCCACCAGTGATCCAACGGGGGCCGAGGAGACCCAGTACTTC.

The V and J genes are TRBV6-2 or TRBV6-3 and TRBJ2-7; a weak D match, TRBD1 (5 bases). V lost 8 bases and J lost 6, with 11 bases in between. Germline V lookup: CDR1 MNHEY, CDR2 SVGEGT. The CDR3 sequence is 11 residues long. The CDR3 DNA is TGTGCCAGCGCATGGGGCTCCGAGCAGTACGTC. Translated: CASAWGSEQYV.

In its sample, this clonotype was seen a few times. The V and J genes are TRBV2 and TRBJ2-3; D might be TRBD1 (5 bases). V lost 6 bases to trimming and J lost 2 bases, with 18 bases between them. From germline, CDR1 is SNHLY and CDR2 FYNNEI. This CDR3 is built from 16 residues. In DNA form, the CDR3 reads TGTGCCAGCAGCGAGAGAGGAGACAGAACCACAGATACGCAGTATTTT. The encoded protein is CASSERGDRTTDTQYF. Full variable domain (outside the CDR3, taken from reference TRBV2 and TRBJ2-3): EPEVTQTPSHQVTQMGQEVILRCVPISNHLYFYWYRQILGQKVEFLVSFYNNEISEKSEIFDDQFSVERPDGSNFTLKIRSTKLEDSAMYFCASSERGDRTTDTQYFGPGTRLTVL.

This clonotype was picked up many times. One junction end disagrees with the germline gene, perhaps due to a read error. J is TRBJ2-1 and V is TRBV9; D is ambiguous. The CDR3 runs to 13 residues. CDR1 and CDR2 from the germline V gene are SGDLS and YYNGEE. The CDR3 region is CASSVASNNEQFF. Written as DNA, the CDR3 is TGTGCCAGCAGCGTAGCCTCCAACAATGAGCAGTTCTTC.

This clonotype was seen a handful of times. The J gene is TRBJ1-1, the V gene TRBV20-1; 7 bases fit TRBD1. Trimming cost V 5 bases and J 3 bases; bases outside gene matches: 6. The length of the CDR3 is 13 residues. Per the germline V gene, CDR1 is DFQATT and CDR2 is SNEGSKA (reference sequence). The CDR3: CSADRAGYTEAFF. Here the CDR3 DNA reads TGCAGTGCTGACAGGGCGGGGTACACTGAAGCTTTCTTT.

This clonotype was detected ten times or more. This chain joins TRBV15 and TRBJ2-5; D is possibly TRBD1 (6 bases). Deletions cut 1 base from V and 5 bases from J, with 14 bases between. Germline V gives CDR1 LNHNV, CDR2 YYDKDF (reference sequence). The CDR3 is 15 amino acids. As DNA, the CDR3 is TGTGCCACCAGCAGAGTCAGGGGTATGGGGGAGACCCAGTACTTC. As protein: CATSRVRGMGETQYF.

This clonotype was counted only a few times. The chain uses TRBV11-2 and TRBJ1-1; possible D gene TRBD1, 6 bases. The germline V and J ends were trimmed by 3 bases and 0 bases, with 14 bases remaining between them. Germline loops: CDR1 SGHAT, CDR2 FQNNGV. The length of the CDR3 is 16 residues. The CDR3 loop is CASSFLQGTMNTEAFF. DNA for the CDR3: TGTGCCAGCAGCTTCTTACAGGGAACGATGAACACTGAAGCTTTCTTT.

This clonotype occurred a few times. V and J are TRBV20-1 and TRBJ2-7, with 11 bases aligning to TRBD2. The germline CDR1 and CDR2 sequences are DFQATT and SNEGSKA (reference sequence). The CDR3 contains 18 residues. V lost 0 bases, J lost 1 base, and 11 bases stayed unmatched. CDR3 DNA sequence: TGCAGTGCTAGAGATGCTAGCGGGGGGTCAGTTGGGTCCTACGAGCAGTACTTC. It encodes CSARDASGGSVGSYEQYF.

This clonotype was seen at least ten times. CDR3 DNA: TGCGCCAGCAGCGTGGGTTCCCCGGTCAACAATGAGCAGTTCTTC. Translation: CASSVGSPVNNEQFF. The chain joins TRBV5-1 to TRBJ2-1; D call uncertain. Germline V gene sequence: CDR1 SGHRS, CDR2 YFSETQ. There are 15 residues in the CDR3. The V end was cut by 4 bases, the J end by 5 bases, with 16 bases between.

The genes are TRBV14 and TRBJ2-5, with TRBD1 identical over 8 bases. Germline loops: CDR1 SGHDN, CDR2 FVKESK. The CDR3 runs to 14 residues. With V trimmed by 4 bases and J by 5 bases, 6 bases remained unmatched. The CDR3 nucleotides read TGTGCCAGCAGCCGAGCAGGGGGCTTTGAGACCCAGTACTTC. The encoded protein is CASSRAGGFETQYF.

The chain has TRBV19 and TRBJ2-7; no clear D. V dropped 8 bases and J dropped 5 bases, with 10 bases sitting between them. From germline, CDR1 is LNHDA and CDR2 SQIVND (reference sequence). The CDR3 has 11 residues. This chain's CDR3 is CASGRTHEQYF. The CDR3 DNA reads TGTGCCAGTGGACGGACGCACGAGCAGTACTTC.

In its sample, this clonotype was seen many times. This chain connects TRBV6-2 or TRBV6-3 to TRBJ1-5; 10 bases map to TRBD1. Germline assignment: CDR1 MNHEY and CDR2 SVGEGT. The CDR3 totals 16 residues. J gave up 4 bases and V 4 bases, and 7 bases lay outside the gene matches. The DNA of the CDR3 is TGTGCCAGCAGTTCCCTGGACAGGGGGGATAATCAGCCCCAGCATTTT. Encoded protein: CASSSLDRGDNQPQHF.

This clonotype was found many times. The rearrangement links TRBV20-1 to TRBJ2-5; D gene uncertain. The CDR3 covers 15 residues. Per germline, CDR1 DFQATT and CDR2 SNEGSKA (reference sequence). The V and J ends lost 6 bases and 1 base respectively, with 18 bases between them. CDR3 sequence: CSAPSGSDSQETQYF. The CDR3, as DNA: TGCAGTGCCCCCTCCGGGTCAGATTCCCAAGAGACCCAGTACTTC.

This clonotype was recorded at least ten times. J is TRBJ1-1 and V is TRBV30; the D is unclear. V lost 0 bases and J lost 0, with 5 bases in between. Germline CDR1 reads GTSNPN; CDR2 reads SVGIG (reference sequence). The CDR3 is 13 amino acids. CDR3 coding DNA: TGTGCCTGGAGTGTACTCCTGAACACTGAAGCTTTCTTT. Translation gives CAWSVLLNTEAFF.

This chain's CDR3 is CSAGAGSDTEAFF. The CDR3 DNA reads as TGCAGCGCCGGGGCGGGGTCGGACACTGAAGCTTTCTTT. This chain joins TRBV29-1 and TRBJ1-1; perhaps TRBD1 as D (5 bases). Looked up from germline, CDR1 is SQVTM and CDR2 is ANQGSEA. The CDR3 covers 13 residues. Trimming left V 7 bases short and J 3 bases short, with 15 bases between.

This clonotype was seen repeatedly, ten times or more. The rearrangement links TRBV12-3 or TRBV12-4 to TRBJ1-5; 9 nucleotides match TRBD1. The V segment lost 5 bases and the J segment 0 bases; nucleotides outside the gene matches: 2. The CDR3 sequence is 15 residues long. Written as DNA, the CDR3 is TGTGCCAGCAGTGGGACAGGGTATAGCAATCAGCCCCAGCATTTT. Translated, it gives CASSGTGYSNQPQHF.

This clonotype was seen at least ten times. The rearrangement links TRBV3-1 to TRBJ1-5; 7 nucleotides align to TRBD1. The V gene end was trimmed by 5 bases and the J gene end by 6 bases; junction bases not matched to a gene: 4. Germline V CDR1 and CDR2: LGHDT, YNNKEL (reference sequence). The CDR3 covers 13 residues. The CDR3 region is CASSYDRVQPQHF. CDR3 DNA: TGTGCCAGCAGCTACGACAGGGTTCAGCCCCAGCATTTT.

This clonotype was counted at least ten times. The genes are TRBV6-5 and TRBJ1-3; a possible D gene is TRBD1 (6 bases). Trimming removed 6 bases at V and 1 base at J, with 16 bases between. There are 16 residues in the CDR3. Germline V CDR1 and CDR2: MNHEY, SVGAGI. CDR3 protein: CASSKDTDSSGNTIYF. DNA for the CDR3: TGTGCCAGCAGCAAGGACACGGACAGTTCTGGAAACACCATATATTTT.

This clonotype was recorded a few times. The chain combines TRBV12-3 or TRBV12-4 with TRBJ2-1, with 10 bases identical to TRBD2. The CDR3 has 17 amino acids. V was clipped by 4 bases and J by 5 bases; unmatched bases: 11. The CDR3 loop is CASSSSPSSGSNNEQFF. CDR3 sequence (DNA): TGTGCCAGCAGTTCCTCTCCGTCTAGCGGGAGTAACAATGAGCAGTTCTTC.

This clonotype showed up just a few times. This chain joins TRBV20-1 and TRBJ2-1, with D perhaps TRBD2 (5 bases). Trimming stripped 5 bases from V and 6 bases from J, with 17 bases between. Looked up from germline, CDR1 is DFQATT and CDR2 is SNEGSKA (reference sequence). The CDR3 totals 14 residues. The CDR3 sequence is CSASLAGEFNEQFF. The CDR3 DNA reads as TGCAGTGCTTCACTCGCGGGCGAGTTCAATGAGCAGTTCTTC.

Remarks on this clonotype: A read error may be the cause here, since a much bigger clone is one base away. The CDR3 DNA reads TGTGCCAGCAGCTCGGGTGCAATTAGCGGAACAGATACGCAGTGTTTT. As protein: CASSSGAISGTDTQCF. The chain uses TRBV11-2 and TRBJ2-3, with D maybe TRBD2 (6 bases). This CDR3 is built from 16 residues. CDR1 is SGHAT, CDR2 FQNNGV, per germline.

This clonotype was counted at least ten times. The V and J genes are TRBV28 and TRBJ2-7, with D maybe TRBD1 (5 bases). This CDR3 spans 13 amino acids. Germline CDR1 is MDHEN and CDR2 is SYDVKM. V lost 2 bases to trimming and J lost 6 bases, with 11 bases between them. CDR3 in DNA: TGTGCCAGCAGTTTAAGCCACAGGCGCGAGCAGTACGTC. Amino acids: CASSLSHRREQYV.

This clonotype has only a few counts. V gene TRBV5-1 combines with J gene TRBJ1-1, with 11 positions matching TRBD1. This CDR3 region has 16 residues. Germline CDR1 and CDR2: SGHRS and YFSETQ. J lost 4 bases, V lost 2 bases, and 7 bases had no gene match. This CDR3 is CASSFSPGQGGTEAFF. DNA of the CDR3: TGCGCCAGCAGCTTTAGCCCGGGACAGGGGGGCACTGAAGCTTTCTTT.

This clonotype was observed many times. The rearrangement uses TRBV12-3 or TRBV12-4 and TRBJ1-5; D may be TRBD1 (5 bases). With 4 bases removed from V and 7 bases from J, the gap between germline ends came to 8 bases. This CDR3 is built from 12 residues. CDR3 loop: CASSWTSQPQHF. The CDR3 nucleotides are TGTGCCAGCAGTTGGACAAGCCAGCCCCAGCATTTT.

This clonotype was seen ten or more times. This chain connects TRBV7-2 to TRBJ2-1; 11 bases map to TRBD1. Germline loops: CDR1 SGHTA, CDR2 FQGNSA. The CDR3 sequence is 15 residues long. Trimming removed 5 bases from V and 4 bases from J; junction bases left unmatched: 4. The CDR3 is CASSPRDRGYNEQFF. CDR3 nucleotide sequence: TGTGCCAGCAGCCCCCGGGACAGGGGGTACAATGAGCAGTTCTTC.

This rearrangement joins TRBV7-6 to TRBJ2-1; D could derive from TRBD1 or TRBD2 (7 bases each). Trimming stripped 8 bases from V and 3 bases from J, with 17 bases between. CDR3 length: 15 amino acids. Germline values: CDR1 SGHVS, CDR2 FNYEAQ. The CDR3: CASSEGGTDYNEQFF. The CDR3 region has the DNA TGTGCCAGCTCCGAGGGGGGGACAGACTACAATGAGCAGTTCTTC.

This clonotype was observed many times. This rearrangement joins TRBV6-1 to TRBJ2-3; TRBD2 matches at 11 bases. The ends lost 4 bases at V and 6 bases at J; junction bases unmatched: 6. Germline lookup yields CDR1 MNHNS and CDR2 SASEGT. This CDR3 spans 15 amino acids. CDR3 region: CASSAWTSGWDTQYF. CDR3 nucleotides: TGTGCCAGCAGTGCCTGGACTAGCGGGTGGGATACGCAGTATTTT.

Ten or more counts support this clonotype. The gene calls are TRBV25-1 and TRBJ2-3, with a weak D call TRBD1 (5 bases). This CDR3 contains 12 residues. Germline V lookup: CDR1 MGHDK, CDR2 SYGVNS. V was cut by 7 bases and J by 1 base, with 6 bases left in between. The CDR3 loop reads CASIQGTDTQYF. The CDR3 DNA is TGTGCCAGCATACAGGGCACAGATACGCAGTATTTT.

At least ten counts were recorded for this clonotype. V gene TRBV12-3 or TRBV12-4 combines with J gene TRBJ2-2; no definite D call. CDR3 length equals 16 residues. V was trimmed by 1 base and J by 0 bases, leaving 9 bases between them. The CDR3 nucleotides read TGTGCCAGCAGTTTAGGACTGATCTCGAACACCGGGGAGCTGTTTTTT. Translated: CASSLGLISNTGELFF.

This clonotype was counted only a few times. The chain has TRBV27 and TRBJ1-2, with a possible D match to TRBD1 (6 bases). CDR1 and CDR2 from the germline V gene are MNHEY and SMNVEV (reference sequence). V lost 5 bases, J lost 7 bases, and 14 bases lay in between. This CDR3 is built from 13 residues. The CDR3 bases are TGTGCCAGCAGTACGACGGAGGGGGGTGGCTACACCTTC. Its protein is CASSTTEGGGYTF.

On this clonotype itself: This may be a read error: a much more frequent sequence differs by one nucleotide. This chain connects TRBV7-2 to TRBJ1-4, with 10 bases aligning to TRBD1. The CDR3 runs 14 residues. Germline CDR1 and CDR2: SGHTA and FQGNSA. The CDR3: CASSRGQGREKLIF. CDR3 DNA: TGTGCCAGCAGCCGGGGACAGGGGCGGGAAAAACTGATTTTT.